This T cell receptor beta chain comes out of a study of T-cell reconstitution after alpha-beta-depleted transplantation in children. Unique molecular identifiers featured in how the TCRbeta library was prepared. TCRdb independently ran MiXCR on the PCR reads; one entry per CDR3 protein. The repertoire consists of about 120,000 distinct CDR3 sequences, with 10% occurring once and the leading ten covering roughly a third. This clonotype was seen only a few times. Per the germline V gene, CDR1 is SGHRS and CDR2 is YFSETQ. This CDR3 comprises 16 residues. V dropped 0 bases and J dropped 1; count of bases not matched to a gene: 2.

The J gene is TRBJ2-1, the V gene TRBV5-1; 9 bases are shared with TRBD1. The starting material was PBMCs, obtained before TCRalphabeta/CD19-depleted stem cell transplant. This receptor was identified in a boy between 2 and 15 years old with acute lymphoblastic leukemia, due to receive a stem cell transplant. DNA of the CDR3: TGCGCCAGCAGCTTGGGGGGGACAGGGTCCTACAATGAGCAGTTCTTC. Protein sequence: CASSLGGTGSYNEQFF.